The clone carrying this T cell receptor beta chain was found a few times. The antigen remains undetermined. This sample was taken from a study of beta chain features in type 1 diabetes. Study-level points and caveats: High TCR expression in some cells could lead to their over-representation in cDNA sequencing.

Germline V gives CDR1 LGHNA, CDR2 YNFKEQ. V was cut by 5 bases and J by 4 bases, with 8 bases left in between. There are 13 residues in the CDR3. Expressed TCRB transcripts got sequenced, as all isolated RNA was reverse transcribed. Profiled with immunoSEQ multiplex PCR; TCRdb holds only in-frame clones, not every one. The data show around 500,000 clones, over 9.5% seen once. The receptor was derived from a woman aged 18-29 years in good health. V gene TRBV4-2 combines with J gene TRBJ1-4; TRBD1 might be the D (5 bases). The sequenced sample consisted of naive CD4+ T cells from blood. The CDR3 DNA sequence: TGTGCCAGCAGCTGGCAGGGTAATGAAAAACTGTTTTTT. Protein product: CASSWQGNEKLFF.